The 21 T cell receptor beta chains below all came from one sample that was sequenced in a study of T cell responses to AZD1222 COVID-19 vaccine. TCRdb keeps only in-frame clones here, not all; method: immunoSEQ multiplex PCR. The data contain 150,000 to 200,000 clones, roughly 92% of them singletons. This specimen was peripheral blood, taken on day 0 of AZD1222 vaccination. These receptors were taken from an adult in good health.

This chain's CDR3 is CASSTGTSGSLHEQYF. The CDR3 DNA reads as TGTGCCAGCAGCACTGGGACTAGCGGGAGCCTCCACGAGCAGTACTTC. The V call is TRBV5-4, the J call TRBJ2-7; 14 bases agree with TRBD2. This CDR3 has 16 amino acids. The V and J ends lost 4 bases and 5 bases, in that order; junction bases with no gene match: 8. Germline V gene data show CDR1 as SGHNT and CDR2 as YYREEE (reference sequence). The variable domain in full, with the rest retrieved from reference TRBV5-4 and TRBJ2-7, is ETGVTQSPTHLIKTRGQQVTLRCSSQSGHNTVSWYQQALGQGPQFIFQYYREEENGRGNFPPRFSGLQFPNYSSELNVNALELDDSALYLCASSTGTSGSLHEQYFGPGTRLTVT.

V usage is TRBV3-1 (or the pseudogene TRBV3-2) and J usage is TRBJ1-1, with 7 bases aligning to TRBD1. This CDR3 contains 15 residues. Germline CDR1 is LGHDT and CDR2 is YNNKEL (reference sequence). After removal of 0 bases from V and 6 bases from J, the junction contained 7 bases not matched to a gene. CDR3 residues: CASSQDTGARSEAFF. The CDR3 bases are TGTGCCAGCAGCCAAGACACAGGGGCGCGGTCTGAAGCTTTCTTT.

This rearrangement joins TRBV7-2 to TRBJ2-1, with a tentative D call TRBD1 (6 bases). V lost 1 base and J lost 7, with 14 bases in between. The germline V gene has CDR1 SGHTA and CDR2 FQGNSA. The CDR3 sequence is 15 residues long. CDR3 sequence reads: CASSLGSGDKNEQFF. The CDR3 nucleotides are TGTGCCAGCAGCTTAGGGTCAGGGGATAAAAATGAGCAGTTCTTC.

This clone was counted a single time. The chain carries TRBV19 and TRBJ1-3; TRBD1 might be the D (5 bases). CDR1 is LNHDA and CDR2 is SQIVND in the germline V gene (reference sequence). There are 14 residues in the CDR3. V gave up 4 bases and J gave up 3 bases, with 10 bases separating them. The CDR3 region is CASSNGGHGNTIYF. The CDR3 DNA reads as TGTGCCAGTAGTAACGGCGGACATGGAAACACCATATATTTT.

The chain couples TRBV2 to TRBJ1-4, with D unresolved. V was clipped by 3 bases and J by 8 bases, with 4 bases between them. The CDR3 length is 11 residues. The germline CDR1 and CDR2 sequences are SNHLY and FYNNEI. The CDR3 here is CASSDKEKLFF. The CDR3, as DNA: TGTGCCAGCAGTGACAAGGAAAAACTGTTTTTT. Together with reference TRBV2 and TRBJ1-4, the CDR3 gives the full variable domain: EPEVTQTPSHQVTQMGQEVILRCVPISNHLYFYWYRQILGQKVEFLVSFYNNEISEKSEIFDDQFSVERPDGSNFTLKIRSTKLEDSAMYFCASSDKEKLFFGSGTQLSVL.

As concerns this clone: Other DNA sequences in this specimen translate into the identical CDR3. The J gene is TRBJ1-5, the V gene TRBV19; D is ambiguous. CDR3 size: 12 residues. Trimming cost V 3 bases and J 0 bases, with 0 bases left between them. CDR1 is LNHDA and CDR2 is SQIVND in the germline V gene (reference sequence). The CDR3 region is CASSISNQPQHF. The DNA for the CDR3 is TGTGCCAGTAGTATTAGCAATCAGCCCCAGCATTTT. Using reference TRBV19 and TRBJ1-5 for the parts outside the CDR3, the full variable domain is DGGITQSPKYLFRKEGQNVTLSCEQNLNHDAMYWYRQDPGQGLRLIYYSQIVNDFQKGDIAEGYSVSREKKESFPLTVTSAQKNPTAFYLCASSISNQPQHFGDGTRLSIL.

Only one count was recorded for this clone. The CDR3 is CASSLLEGSSGNTIYF. In DNA form, the CDR3 reads TGCGCCAGCAGCTTGTTGGAGGGGAGCTCTGGAAACACCATATATTTT. This chain uses TRBV5-1 with TRBJ1-3, with a weak D call TRBD1 (5 bases). The germline V gene has CDR1 SGHRS and CDR2 YFSETQ. Trimming removed 1 base from V and 0 bases from J, with 11 bases in between. The CDR3 contains 16 residues.

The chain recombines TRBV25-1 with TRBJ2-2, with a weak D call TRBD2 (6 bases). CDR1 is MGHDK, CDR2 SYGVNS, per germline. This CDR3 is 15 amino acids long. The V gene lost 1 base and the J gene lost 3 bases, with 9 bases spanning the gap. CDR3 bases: TGTGCCAGCAGTGAATTGAGCGGGCACACCGGGGAGCTGTTTTTT. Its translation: CASSELSGHTGELFF.

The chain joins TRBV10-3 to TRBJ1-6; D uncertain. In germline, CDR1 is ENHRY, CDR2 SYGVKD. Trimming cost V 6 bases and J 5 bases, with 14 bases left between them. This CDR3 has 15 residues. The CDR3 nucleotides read TGTGCCATCAGAGAGACCAACTACGATAATTCACCCCTCCACTTT. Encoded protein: CAIRETNYDNSPLHF.

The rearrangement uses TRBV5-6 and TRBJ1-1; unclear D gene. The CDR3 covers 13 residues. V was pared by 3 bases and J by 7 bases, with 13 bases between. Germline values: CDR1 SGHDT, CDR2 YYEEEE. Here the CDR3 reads CASSSQSGFEAFF. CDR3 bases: TGTGCCAGCAGCTCCCAGAGTGGGTTTGAAGCTTTCTTT.

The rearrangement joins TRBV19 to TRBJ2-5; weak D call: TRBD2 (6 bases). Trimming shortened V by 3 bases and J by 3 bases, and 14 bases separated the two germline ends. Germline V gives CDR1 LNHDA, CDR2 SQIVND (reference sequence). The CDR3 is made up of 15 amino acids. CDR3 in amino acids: CASSIRDSPKETQYF. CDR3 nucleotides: TGTGCCAGTAGTATTCGGGACTCCCCAAAAGAGACCCAGTACTTC.

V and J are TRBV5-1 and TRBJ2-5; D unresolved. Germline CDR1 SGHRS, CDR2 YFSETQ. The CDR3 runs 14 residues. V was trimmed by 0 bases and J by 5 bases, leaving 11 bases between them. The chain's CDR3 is CASSLVRPAETQYF. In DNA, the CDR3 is TGCGCCAGCAGCTTGGTTCGACCTGCGGAGACCCAGTACTTC.

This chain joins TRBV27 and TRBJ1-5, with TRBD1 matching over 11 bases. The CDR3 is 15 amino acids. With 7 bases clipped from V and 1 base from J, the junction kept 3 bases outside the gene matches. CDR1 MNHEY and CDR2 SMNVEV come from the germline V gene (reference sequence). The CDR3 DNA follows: TGTGCCAGCACCCGGACAGGGGGCAGCAATCAGCCCCAGCATTTT. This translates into CASTRTGGSNQPQHF.

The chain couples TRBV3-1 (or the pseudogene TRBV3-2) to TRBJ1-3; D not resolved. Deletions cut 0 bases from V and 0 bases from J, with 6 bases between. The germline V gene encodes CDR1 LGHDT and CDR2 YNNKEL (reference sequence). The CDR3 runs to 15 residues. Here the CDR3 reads CASSQDGASGNTIYF. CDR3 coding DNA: TGTGCCAGCAGCCAAGACGGTGCCTCTGGAAACACCATATATTTT.

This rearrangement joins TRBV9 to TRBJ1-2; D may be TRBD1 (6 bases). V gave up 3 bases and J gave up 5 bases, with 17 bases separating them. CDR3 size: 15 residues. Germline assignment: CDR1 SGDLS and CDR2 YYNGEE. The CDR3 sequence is CASSGRADRRYGYTF. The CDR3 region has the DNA TGTGCCAGCAGCGGAAGGGCGGACAGAAGATATGGCTACACCTTC.

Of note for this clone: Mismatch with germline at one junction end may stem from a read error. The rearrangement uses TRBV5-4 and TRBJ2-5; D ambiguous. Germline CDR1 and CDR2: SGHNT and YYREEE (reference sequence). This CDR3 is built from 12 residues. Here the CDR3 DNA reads TGTGCCAGCAGCTTATTCCAAGGGACCCAGTACTTC. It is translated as CASSLFQGTQYF.

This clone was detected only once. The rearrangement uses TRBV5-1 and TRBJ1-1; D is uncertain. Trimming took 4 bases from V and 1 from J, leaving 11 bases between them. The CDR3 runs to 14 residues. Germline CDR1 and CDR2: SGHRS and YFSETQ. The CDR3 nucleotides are TGCGCCAGCAGCCCCCTCGAAGGGAACACTGAAGCTTTCTTT. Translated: CASSPLEGNTEAFF.

This chain's CDR3 is CASREVGGLPFDRMNTEAFF. The CDR3 DNA follows: TGCGCCAGCAGAGAGGTGGGGGGCTTACCCTTCGACCGTATGAACACTGAAGCTTTCTTT. The J gene is TRBJ1-1, the V gene TRBV5-1; TRBD1 is a possible D gene (6 bases). Trimming removed 5 bases from V and 0 bases from J, with 29 bases in between. The V gene's germline CDR1 is SGHRS and CDR2 YFSETQ. There are 20 residues in the CDR3.

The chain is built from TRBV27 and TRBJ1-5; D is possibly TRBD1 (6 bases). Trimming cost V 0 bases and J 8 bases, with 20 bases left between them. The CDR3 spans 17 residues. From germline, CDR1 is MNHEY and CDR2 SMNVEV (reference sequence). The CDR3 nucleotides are TGTGCCAGCAGTTTATCCTTCAGAGGGGGGTCTAAGGAGCCCCAGCATTTT. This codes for CASSLSFRGGSKEPQHF.

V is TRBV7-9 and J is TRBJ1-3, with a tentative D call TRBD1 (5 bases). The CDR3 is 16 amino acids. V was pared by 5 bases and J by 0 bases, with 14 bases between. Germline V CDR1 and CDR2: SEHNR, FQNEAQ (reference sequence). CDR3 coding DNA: TGTGCCAGCAGCCCCAGACAGACAGTCTCTGGAAACACCATATATTTT. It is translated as CASSPRQTVSGNTIYF.

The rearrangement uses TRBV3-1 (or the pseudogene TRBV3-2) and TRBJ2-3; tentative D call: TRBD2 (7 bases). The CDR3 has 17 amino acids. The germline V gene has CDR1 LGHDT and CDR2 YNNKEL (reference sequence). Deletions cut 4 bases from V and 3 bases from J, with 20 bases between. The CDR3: CASSRRAVGRGTDTQYF. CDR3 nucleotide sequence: TGTGCCAGCAGCCGCAGGGCGGTGGGGAGGGGGACAGATACGCAGTATTTT.